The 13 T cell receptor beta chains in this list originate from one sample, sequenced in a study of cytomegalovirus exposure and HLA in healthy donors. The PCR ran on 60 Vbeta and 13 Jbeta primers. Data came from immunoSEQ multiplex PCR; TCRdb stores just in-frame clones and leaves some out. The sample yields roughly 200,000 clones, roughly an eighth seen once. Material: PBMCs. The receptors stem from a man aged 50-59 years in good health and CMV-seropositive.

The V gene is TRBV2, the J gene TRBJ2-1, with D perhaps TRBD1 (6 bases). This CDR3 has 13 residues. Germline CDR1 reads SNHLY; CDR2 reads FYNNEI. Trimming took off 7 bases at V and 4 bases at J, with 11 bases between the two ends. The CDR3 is CASTWTDYNEQFF. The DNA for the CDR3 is TGTGCCAGCACTTGGACAGATTACAATGAGCAGTTCTTC. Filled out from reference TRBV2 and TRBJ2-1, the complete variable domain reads EPEVTQTPSHQVTQMGQEVILRCVPISNHLYFYWYRQILGQKVEFLVSFYNNEISEKSEIFDDQFSVERPDGSNFTLKIRSTKLEDSAMYFCASTWTDYNEQFFGPGTRLTVL.

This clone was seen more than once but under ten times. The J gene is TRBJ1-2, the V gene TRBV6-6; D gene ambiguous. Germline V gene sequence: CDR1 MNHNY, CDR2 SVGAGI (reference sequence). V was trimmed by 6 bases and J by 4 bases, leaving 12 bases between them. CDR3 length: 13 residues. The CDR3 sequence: CASRPGEGYGYTF. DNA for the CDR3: TGTGCCAGCAGACCCGGAGAGGGCTATGGCTACACCTTC.

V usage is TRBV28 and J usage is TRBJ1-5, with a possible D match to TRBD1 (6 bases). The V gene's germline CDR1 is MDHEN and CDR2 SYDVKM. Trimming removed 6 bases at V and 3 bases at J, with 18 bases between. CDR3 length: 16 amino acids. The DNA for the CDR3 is TGTGCCAGCAGACCTGCTCGGACAGCTCTCAATCAGCCCCAGCATTTT. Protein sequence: CASRPARTALNQPQHF.

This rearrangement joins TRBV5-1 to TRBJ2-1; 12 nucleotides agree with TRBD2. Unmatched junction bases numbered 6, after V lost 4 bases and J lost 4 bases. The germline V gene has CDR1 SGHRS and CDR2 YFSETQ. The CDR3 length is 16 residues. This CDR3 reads CASSTGTSGPYNEQFF. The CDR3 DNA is TGCGCCAGCAGCACCGGGACTAGCGGGCCTTACAATGAGCAGTTCTTC. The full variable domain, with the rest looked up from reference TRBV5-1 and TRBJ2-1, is KAGVTQTPRYLIKTRGQQVTLSCSPISGHRSVSWYQQTPGQGLQFLFEYFSETQRNKGNFPGRFSGRQFSNSRSEMNVSTLELGDSALYLCASSTGTSGPYNEQFFGPGTRLTVL.

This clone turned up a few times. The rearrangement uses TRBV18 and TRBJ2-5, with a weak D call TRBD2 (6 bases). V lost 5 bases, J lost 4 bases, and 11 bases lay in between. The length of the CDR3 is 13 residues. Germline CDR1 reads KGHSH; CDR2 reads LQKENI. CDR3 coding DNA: TGTGCCAGCTCATGGGACTCACTAGAGACCCAGTACTTC. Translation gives CASSWDSLETQYF.

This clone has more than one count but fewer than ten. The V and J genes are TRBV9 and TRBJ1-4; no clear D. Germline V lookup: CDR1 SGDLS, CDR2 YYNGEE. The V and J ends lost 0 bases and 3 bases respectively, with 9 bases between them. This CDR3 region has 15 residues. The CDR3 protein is CASSVAEGSNEKLFF. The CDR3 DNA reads TGTGCCAGCAGCGTAGCAGAGGGATCTAATGAAAAACTGTTTTTT.

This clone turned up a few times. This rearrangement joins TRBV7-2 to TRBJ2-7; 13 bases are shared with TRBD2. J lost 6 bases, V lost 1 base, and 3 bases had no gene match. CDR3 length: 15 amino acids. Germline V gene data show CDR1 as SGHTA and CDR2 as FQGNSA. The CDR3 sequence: CASSLGGLAGFEQYV. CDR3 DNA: TGTGCCAGCAGCTTAGGGGGACTAGCGGGGTTCGAGCAGTACGTC.

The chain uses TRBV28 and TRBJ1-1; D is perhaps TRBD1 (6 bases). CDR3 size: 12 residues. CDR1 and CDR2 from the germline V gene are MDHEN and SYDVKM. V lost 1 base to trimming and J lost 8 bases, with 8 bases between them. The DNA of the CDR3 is TGTGCCAGCAGTTTATCAGGGGCGGAAGCTTTCTTT. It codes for CASSLSGAEAFF.

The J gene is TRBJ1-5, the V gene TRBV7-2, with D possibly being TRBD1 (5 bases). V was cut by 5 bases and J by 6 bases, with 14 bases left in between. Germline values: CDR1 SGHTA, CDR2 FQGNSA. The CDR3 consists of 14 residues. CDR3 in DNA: TGTGCCAGCAGCCCCGGACACCGAAGTCAGCCCCAGCATTTT. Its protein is CASSPGHRSQPQHF.

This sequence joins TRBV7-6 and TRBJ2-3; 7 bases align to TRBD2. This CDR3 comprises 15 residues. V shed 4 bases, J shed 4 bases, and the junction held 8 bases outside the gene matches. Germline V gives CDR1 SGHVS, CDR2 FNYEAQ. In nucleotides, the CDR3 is TGTGCCAGCAGCTCCCTGGGAGGGACGGCAGATACGCAGTATTTT. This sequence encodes CASSSLGGTADTQYF.

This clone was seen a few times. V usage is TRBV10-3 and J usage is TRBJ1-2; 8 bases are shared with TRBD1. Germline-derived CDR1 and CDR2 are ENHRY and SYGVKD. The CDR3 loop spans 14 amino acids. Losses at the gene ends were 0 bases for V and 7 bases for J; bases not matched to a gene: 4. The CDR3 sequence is CAISESTGAAGYTF. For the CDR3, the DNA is TGTGCCATCAGTGAGTCGACAGGGGCGGCTGGCTACACCTTC.

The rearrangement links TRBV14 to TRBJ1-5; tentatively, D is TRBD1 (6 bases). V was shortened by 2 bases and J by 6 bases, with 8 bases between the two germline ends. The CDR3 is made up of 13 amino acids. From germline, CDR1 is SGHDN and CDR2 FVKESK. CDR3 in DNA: TGTGCCAGCAGCCAAACAGGGTTTCAGCCCCAGCATTTT. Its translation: CASSQTGFQPQHF.

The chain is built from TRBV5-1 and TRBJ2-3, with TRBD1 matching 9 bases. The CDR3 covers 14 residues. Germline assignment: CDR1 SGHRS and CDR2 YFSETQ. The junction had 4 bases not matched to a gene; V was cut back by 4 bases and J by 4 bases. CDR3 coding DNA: TGCGCCAGCAGCATTCGACAGGGGGCAGATACGCAGTATTTT. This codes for CASSIRQGADTQYF.